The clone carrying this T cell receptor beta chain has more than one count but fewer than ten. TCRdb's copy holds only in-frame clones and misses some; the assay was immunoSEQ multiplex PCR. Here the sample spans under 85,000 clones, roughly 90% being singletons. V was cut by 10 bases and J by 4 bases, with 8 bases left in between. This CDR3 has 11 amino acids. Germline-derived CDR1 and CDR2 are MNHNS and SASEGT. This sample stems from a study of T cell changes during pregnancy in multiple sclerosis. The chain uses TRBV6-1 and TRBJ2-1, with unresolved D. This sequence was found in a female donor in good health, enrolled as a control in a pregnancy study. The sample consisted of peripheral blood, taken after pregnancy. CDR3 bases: TGTGCCACCACTCGGTACAATGAGCAGTTCTTC. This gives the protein CATTRYNEQFF.